The sequence of this T cell receptor (beta chain) was determined in a study of T cells in Graves' hyperthyroidism and ophthalmopathy. Study results and caveats: Appearing also in blood were most of the thyroid clonotypes expanded above 0.001. Model output signaled ophthalmopathy a median 6.5 months ahead of onset.

Graves' hyperthyroidism without ophthalmopathy progression within 18 months was termed stable. Diagnoses were made from clinical symptoms, serum measures (thyroxine and TRAb), thyroid ultrasound and orbital computed tomography. Amplification of TCR beta CDR3 regions used RNA as the template. With the HTBI primer set, the TCR CDR3 went through a first round of RT-PCR. TCRdb re-analysed the multiplex PCR reads in MiXCR, keeping a single row per CDR3 protein. This table holds about 560,000 distinct CDR3 sequences, 16% found once. Germline values: CDR1 KGHSH, CDR2 LQKENI. The ends lost 7 bases at V and 0 bases at J; junction bases unmatched: 3. The CDR3 has 15 amino acids. This clonotype was observed many times. Its matching antigen is unknown.

This receptor was taken from a woman under 30 with Graves' hyperthyroidism. Sequencing input: blood. The chain carries TRBV18 and TRBJ2-1; 10 nucleotides agree with TRBD2. The CDR3 loop is CASFASGSSYNEQFF. Written as DNA, the CDR3 is TGTGCCAGCTTTGCTAGCGGGAGCTCCTACAATGAGCAGTTCTTC. The full variable domain, completed using reference TRBV18 and TRBJ2-1, is NAGVMQNPRHLVRRRGQEARLRCSPMKGHSHVYWYRQLPEEGLKFMVYLQKENIIDESGMPKERFSAEFPKEGPSILRIQQVVRGDSAAYFCASFASGSSYNEQFFGPGTRLTVL.